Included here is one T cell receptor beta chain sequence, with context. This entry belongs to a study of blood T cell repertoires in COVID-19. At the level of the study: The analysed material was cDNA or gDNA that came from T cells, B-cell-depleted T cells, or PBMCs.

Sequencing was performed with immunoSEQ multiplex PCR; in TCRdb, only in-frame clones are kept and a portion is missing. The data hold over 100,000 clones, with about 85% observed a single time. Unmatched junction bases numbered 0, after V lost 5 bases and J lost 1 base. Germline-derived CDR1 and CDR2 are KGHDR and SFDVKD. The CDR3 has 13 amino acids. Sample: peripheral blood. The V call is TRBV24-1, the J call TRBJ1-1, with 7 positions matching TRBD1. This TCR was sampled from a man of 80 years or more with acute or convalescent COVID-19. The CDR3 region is CATSGQGNTEAFF. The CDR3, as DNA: TGTGCCACCAGTGGACAGGGGAACACTGAAGCTTTCTTT.